The 7 T cell receptor beta chains below all came from one sample that was sequenced in a study of control samples from healthy donors and cancer patients. Assay: immunoSEQ multiplex PCR; the TCRdb copy retains only in-frame clones and omits some. The sample lists approximately 180,000 clones; around 92% were seen once. Sample: blood. Receptors were obtained from a woman aged 40 to 50 in good health.

Remarks on this clone: The sample holds other DNA sequences that translate to the same CDR3. This chain connects TRBV5-1 to TRBJ1-2; a possible D gene is TRBD1 (5 bases). The CDR3 sequence is 14 residues long. Trimming shortened V by 0 bases and J by 5 bases, and 11 bases separated the two germline ends. The germline V gene encodes CDR1 SGHRS and CDR2 YFSETQ. The CDR3 nucleotides read TGCGCCAGCAGCTTGGCAGGCAGGGAATATGGCTACACCTTC. Encoded protein: CASSLAGREYGYTF.

The J gene is TRBJ1-1, the V gene TRBV6-5; D is perhaps TRBD1 (5 bases). Germline CDR1 and CDR2: MNHEY and SVGAGI. This CDR3 is built from 15 residues. Trimming pared 2 bases from V and 0 bases from J, leaving 10 bases between. The CDR3 reads CASSYTSGLNTEAFF. The DNA of the CDR3 is TGTGCCAGCAGTTACACATCAGGGTTGAACACTGAAGCTTTCTTT.

J is TRBJ2-7 and V is TRBV4-1; tentative D call: TRBD2 (6 bases). Germline CDR1 MGHRA, CDR2 YSYEKL. Between the trimmed V and J ends, which lost 1 base and 1 base, there was a span of 11 bases. The CDR3 spans 15 residues. CDR3 protein: CASSQVLGGSYEQYF. The CDR3 bases are TGCGCCAGCAGCCAAGTCTTGGGGGGATCCTACGAGCAGTACTTC.

The rearrangement uses TRBV4-1 and TRBJ2-5; TRBD2 agrees at 9 bases. Germline trimming cut 3 bases from V and 5 bases from J; bases unmatched to any gene: 10. CDR1 MGHRA and CDR2 YSYEKL come from the germline V gene. This CDR3 spans 16 amino acids. DNA of the CDR3: TGCGCCAGCAGCCATTTAGTAGCGGGGGCTGGGGAGACCCAGTACTTC. It is translated as CASSHLVAGAGETQYF.

This rearrangement joins TRBV3-1 (or the pseudogene TRBV3-2) to TRBJ2-5; D unclear. The CDR3 consists of 14 residues. From germline, CDR1 is LGHDT and CDR2 YNNKEL (reference sequence). V was shortened by 0 bases and J by 5 bases, with 10 bases between the two germline ends. The CDR3 sequence: CASSQDLVAETQYF. CDR3 DNA sequence: TGTGCCAGCAGCCAAGATTTGGTGGCGGAGACCCAGTACTTC.

CDR3: CASSIVGAPEAFF. The CDR3 DNA sequence: TGTGCCAGTAGTATAGTTGGAGCACCTGAAGCTTTCTTT. V and J are TRBV19 and TRBJ1-1; D is unclear. There are 13 residues in the CDR3. Trimming shortened V by 1 base and J by 6 bases, and 9 bases separated the two germline ends. Per germline, CDR1 LNHDA and CDR2 SQIVND (reference sequence).

This clone was seen just once. The chain combines TRBV6-5 with TRBJ1-2, with unresolved D. Trimming left V 3 bases short and J 2 bases short, with 7 bases between. The CDR3 loop spans 13 amino acids. Germline V gene lookup returns CDR1 MNHEY and CDR2 SVGAGI. The CDR3 loop reads CASSYVGNYGYTF. The CDR3 DNA reads as TGTGCCAGCAGTTATGTAGGAAACTATGGCTACACCTTC.